This is a list of T cell receptor beta chains from one sample in a study of metastatic and nonmetastatic thyroid tumors. TCRdb called clones again from the PCR reads with MiXCR. Seen here are about 15,000 clones, about 22% observed once, and the top ten hold roughly 22%. Material: adjacent normal tissue. These receptors all come from a female donor with papillary thyroid cancer or a benign thyroid nodule (not recorded which). Some clones in this sample may be carry-over from other donors' samples. Both conserved end residues are part of each CDR3. The D gene is left open where the match is weak. Rows give clone size only sometimes, using once, few, many, or a class for an expanded clone.

abundance	d_gene	v_gene	j_gene	CDR3aa	CDR3nt
NA	NA	TRBV10-3	TRBJ1-2	CAISESEGKGDYGYTF	TGTGCCATCAGTGAGTCAGAGGGGAAAGGGGACTATGGCTACACCTTC
NA	NA	TRBV20-1	TRBJ2-3	CSAENAITDTQYF	TGCAGTGCGGAAAACGCCATCACAGATACGCAGTATTTT
NA	NA	TRBV10-3	TRBJ1-1	CAITRGGQGEAFF	TGTGCCATCACTCGGGGGGGGCAAGGGGAAGCTTTCTTT
NA	TRBD2	TRBV7-6	TRBJ2-7	CASSSSGRASEQYF	TGTGCCAGCAGCTCTAGCGGGAGGGCCTCCGAGCAGTACTTC
NA	NA	TRBV29-1	TRBJ1-1	CSVEAGGSLNTEAFF	TGCAGCGTTGAAGCGGGGGGCAGCCTGAACACTGAAGCTTTCTTT
few	NA	TRBV19	TRBJ2-7	CASSRTRLYEQYF	TGTGCCAGTAGTCGGACACGGCTTTACGAGCAGTACTTC
many	NA	TRBV6-5	TRBJ1-2	CASSHRRPEEGYTF	TGTGCCAGCAGTCACCGGCGGCCGGAAGAAGGCTACACCTTC
NA	NA	TRBV20-1	TRBJ1-6	CSARVGGASSYNSPLHF	TGCAGTGCTAGAGTAGGCGGGGCGAGCTCCTATAATTCACCCCTCCACTTT
NA	NA	TRBV5-1	TRBJ2-2	CASSLTGAVGTANTGELFF	TGCGCCAGCAGCTTGACGGGGGCGGTAGGGACAGCGAACACCGGGGAGCTGTTTTTT
many	NA	TRBV20-1	TRBJ1-5	CSAREGGSGNQPQHF	TGCAGTGCTAGAGAAGGGGGTTCGGGCAATCAGCCCCAGCATTTT
NA	NA	TRBV3-1	TRBJ1-1	CASSLRLNTEAFF	TGTGCCAGCAGCCTCCGGTTGAACACTGAAGCTTTCTTT
few	TRBD2	TRBV20-1	TRBJ2-7	CSARVTSGLYEQYF	TGCAGTGCTAGAGTGACTAGCGGGCTCTACGAGCAGTACTTC
few	TRBD2	TRBV6-5	TRBJ2-7	CASSYGIAGVEQYF	TGTGCCAGCAGTTACGGGATAGCGGGAGTTGAGCAGTACTTC
few	TRBD2	TRBV27	TRBJ2-2	CASSLLLSGALRELFF	TGTGCCAGCAGTTTATTGTTAAGCGGGGCCTTGAGGGAGCTGTTTTTT
many	NA	TRBV6-1	TRBJ1-2	CASSPMGVGYTF	TGTGCCAGCAGTCCCATGGGGGTTGGCTACACCTTC
few	NA	TRBV11-3	TRBJ2-7	CASSLDAVWGEQYF	TGTGCCAGCAGCTTAGATGCGGTCTGGGGCGAGCAGTACTTC
many	TRBD1	TRBV19	TRBJ1-1	CASRGTENTEAFF	TGTGCCAGTAGGGGGACAGAGAACACTGAAGCTTTCTTT
NA	NA	TRBV13	TRBJ2-7	CASSLGRRSSYEHYF	TGTGCCAGCAGCTTAGGGCGGAGAAGCTCCTACGAGCATTACTTT
many	NA	TRBV20-1	TRBJ1-2	CSAWTANYGYTF	TGCAGTGCTTGGACAGCTAACTATGGCTACACCTTC
NA	NA	TRBV18	TRBJ1-3	CASSPGNNGNTIYF	TGTGCCAGCTCACCCGGAAACAACGGAAACACCATATATTTT
NA	TRBD1	TRBV9	TRBJ1-1	CASSVTQGANTEAFF	TGTGCCAGCAGCGTTACACAGGGGGCGAACACTGAAGCTTTCTTT
NA	NA	TRBV2	TRBJ1-6	CASSDRGRNSPLHF	TGTGCCAGCAGTGACAGGGGTCGGAATTCACCCCTCCACTTT
NA	NA	TRBV20-1	TRBJ2-1	CSARSYSYNEQFF	TGCAGTGCTAGAAGTTACTCCTACAATGAGCAGTTCTTC
few	NA	TRBV28	TRBJ2-2	CASSLTNTGELFF	TGTGCCAGCAGTTTAACGAACACCGGGGAGCTGTTTTTT
few	NA	TRBV2	TRBJ2-7	CASKQDPFYEQYF	TGTGCCAGCAAACAGGATCCATTCTACGAGCAGTACTTC
NA	TRBD2	TRBV7-3	TRBJ2-2	CASSPRAGLADSGELFF	TGTGCCAGCAGCCCCCGGGCCGGACTAGCGGATTCCGGGGAGCTGTTTTTT
few	NA	TRBV20-1	TRBJ1-1	CSAREGSGWGTEAFF	TGCAGTGCTAGAGAAGGGTCCGGGTGGGGGACTGAAGCTTTCTTT
few	TRBD2	TRBV14	TRBJ2-7	CASSQSGRLGRSSEQYF	TGTGCCAGCAGCCAGAGCGGGAGGTTGGGAAGGTCGAGCGAGCAGTACTTC
few	TRBD1	TRBV6-1	TRBJ1-2	CASSPGGNYGYTF	TGTGCCAGCAGTCCAGGGGGAAACTATGGCTACACCTTC
NA	NA	TRBV20-1	TRBJ1-4	CSANLVGGAGKLFF	TGCAGTGCTAATCTAGTCGGAGGGGCTGGAAAACTGTTTTTT
few	NA	TRBV28	TRBJ1-2	CASSLRSYGYTF	TGTGCCAGCAGTTTAAGAAGCTATGGCTACACCTTC
few	NA	TRBV19	TRBJ2-7	CASSHGTPYEQYF	TGTGCCAGTAGCCACGGGACCCCTTACGAGCAGTACTTC
few	NA	TRBV11-3	TRBJ2-2	CASSWGDSNTGELFF	TGTGCCAGCAGCTGGGGGGACTCGAACACCGGGGAGCTGTTTTTT
few	NA	TRBV28	TRBJ2-2	CASSREDWPDTVELFF	TGTGCCAGCAGCCGGGAAGACTGGCCAGACACCGTGGAGCTGTTTTTT
NA	TRBD2	TRBV25-1	TRBJ2-5	CASSVPTSGRETQYF	TGTGCCAGCAGTGTGCCGACTAGCGGGAGGGAGACCCAGTACTTC
few	NA	TRBV2	TRBJ2-3	CASSVVEFDTQYF	TGTGCCAGCAGTGTGGTTGAGTTCGATACGCAGTATTTT
few	NA	TRBV30	TRBJ1-6	CAWSVGGRPNSPLHF	TGTGCCTGGAGTGTAGGTGGGAGACCCAATTCACCCCTCCACTTT
NA	NA	TRBV20-1	TRBJ2-7	CSASQAGSYEHYF	TGCAGTGCTAGTCAGGCAGGGTCCTACGAGCATTACTTC
few	NA	TRBV6-1	TRBJ1-2	CASTDGRDYGYTF	TGTGCCAGCACGGACGGGAGGGACTATGGCTACACCTTC
NA	NA	TRBV5-1	TRBJ2-7	CASRPDSYYEQYF	TGCGCCAGCAGACCGGACAGCTACTACGAGCAGTACTTC
NA	NA	TRBV20-1	TRBJ1-4	CSASPTYNEKLFF	TGCAGTGCTAGTCCAACCTACAATGAAAAACTGTTTTTT
NA	NA	TRBV27	TRBJ2-7	CASTGQASSYEQYF	TGTGCCAGTACAGGGCAAGCGAGCTCCTACGAGCAGTACTTC
NA	TRBD1	TRBV11-2	TRBJ1-4	CASSPRQGLANEKLFF	TGTGCCAGCAGCCCCCGACAGGGCCTCGCTAATGAAAAACTGTTTTTT
many	NA	TRBV6-1	TRBJ1-2	CASRASAESYTF	TGTGCCAGCCGCGCCTCGGCAGAAAGCTACACCTTC
many	NA	TRBV13	TRBJ1-1	CASSSWGGTEAFF	TGTGCCAGCAGCTCTTGGGGGGGGACTGAAGCTTTCTTT
many	NA	TRBV27	TRBJ2-2	CASSLWGGLGANTGELFF	TGTGCCAGCAGTCTTTGGGGCGGATTGGGGGCAAACACCGGGGAGCTGTTTTTT
many	NA	TRBV27	TRBJ1-4	CASSPFDGEKLFF	TGTGCCAGCAGTCCCTTCGACGGTGAAAAACTGTTTTTT
NA	TRBD1	TRBV2	TRBJ2-7	CASRRTGTEQYF	TGTGCCAGCAGGAGGACAGGGACCGAGCAGTACTTC
NA	TRBD2	TRBV6-6	TRBJ2-1	CASSYSGLAMGNEQFF	TGTGCCAGCAGTTATTCAGGACTAGCGATGGGTAATGAGCAGTTCTTC
few	NA	TRBV27	TRBJ1-2	CASSKSGRIYGYTF	TGTGCCAGCAGCAAATCGGGACGGATCTATGGCTACACCTTC